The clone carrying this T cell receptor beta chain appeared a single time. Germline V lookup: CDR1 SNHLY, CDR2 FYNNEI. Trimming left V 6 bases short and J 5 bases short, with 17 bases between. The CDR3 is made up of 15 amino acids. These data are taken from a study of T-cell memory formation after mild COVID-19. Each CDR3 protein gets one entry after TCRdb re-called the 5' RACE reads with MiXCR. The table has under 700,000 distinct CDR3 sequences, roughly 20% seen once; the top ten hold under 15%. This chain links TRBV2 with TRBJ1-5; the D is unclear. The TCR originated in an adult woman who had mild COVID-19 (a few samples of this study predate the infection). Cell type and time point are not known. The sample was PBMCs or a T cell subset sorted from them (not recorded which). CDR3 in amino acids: CASRVDGKNHQPQHF. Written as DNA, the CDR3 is TGTGCCAGCAGGGTGGACGGTAAGAACCATCAGCCCCAGCATTTT.